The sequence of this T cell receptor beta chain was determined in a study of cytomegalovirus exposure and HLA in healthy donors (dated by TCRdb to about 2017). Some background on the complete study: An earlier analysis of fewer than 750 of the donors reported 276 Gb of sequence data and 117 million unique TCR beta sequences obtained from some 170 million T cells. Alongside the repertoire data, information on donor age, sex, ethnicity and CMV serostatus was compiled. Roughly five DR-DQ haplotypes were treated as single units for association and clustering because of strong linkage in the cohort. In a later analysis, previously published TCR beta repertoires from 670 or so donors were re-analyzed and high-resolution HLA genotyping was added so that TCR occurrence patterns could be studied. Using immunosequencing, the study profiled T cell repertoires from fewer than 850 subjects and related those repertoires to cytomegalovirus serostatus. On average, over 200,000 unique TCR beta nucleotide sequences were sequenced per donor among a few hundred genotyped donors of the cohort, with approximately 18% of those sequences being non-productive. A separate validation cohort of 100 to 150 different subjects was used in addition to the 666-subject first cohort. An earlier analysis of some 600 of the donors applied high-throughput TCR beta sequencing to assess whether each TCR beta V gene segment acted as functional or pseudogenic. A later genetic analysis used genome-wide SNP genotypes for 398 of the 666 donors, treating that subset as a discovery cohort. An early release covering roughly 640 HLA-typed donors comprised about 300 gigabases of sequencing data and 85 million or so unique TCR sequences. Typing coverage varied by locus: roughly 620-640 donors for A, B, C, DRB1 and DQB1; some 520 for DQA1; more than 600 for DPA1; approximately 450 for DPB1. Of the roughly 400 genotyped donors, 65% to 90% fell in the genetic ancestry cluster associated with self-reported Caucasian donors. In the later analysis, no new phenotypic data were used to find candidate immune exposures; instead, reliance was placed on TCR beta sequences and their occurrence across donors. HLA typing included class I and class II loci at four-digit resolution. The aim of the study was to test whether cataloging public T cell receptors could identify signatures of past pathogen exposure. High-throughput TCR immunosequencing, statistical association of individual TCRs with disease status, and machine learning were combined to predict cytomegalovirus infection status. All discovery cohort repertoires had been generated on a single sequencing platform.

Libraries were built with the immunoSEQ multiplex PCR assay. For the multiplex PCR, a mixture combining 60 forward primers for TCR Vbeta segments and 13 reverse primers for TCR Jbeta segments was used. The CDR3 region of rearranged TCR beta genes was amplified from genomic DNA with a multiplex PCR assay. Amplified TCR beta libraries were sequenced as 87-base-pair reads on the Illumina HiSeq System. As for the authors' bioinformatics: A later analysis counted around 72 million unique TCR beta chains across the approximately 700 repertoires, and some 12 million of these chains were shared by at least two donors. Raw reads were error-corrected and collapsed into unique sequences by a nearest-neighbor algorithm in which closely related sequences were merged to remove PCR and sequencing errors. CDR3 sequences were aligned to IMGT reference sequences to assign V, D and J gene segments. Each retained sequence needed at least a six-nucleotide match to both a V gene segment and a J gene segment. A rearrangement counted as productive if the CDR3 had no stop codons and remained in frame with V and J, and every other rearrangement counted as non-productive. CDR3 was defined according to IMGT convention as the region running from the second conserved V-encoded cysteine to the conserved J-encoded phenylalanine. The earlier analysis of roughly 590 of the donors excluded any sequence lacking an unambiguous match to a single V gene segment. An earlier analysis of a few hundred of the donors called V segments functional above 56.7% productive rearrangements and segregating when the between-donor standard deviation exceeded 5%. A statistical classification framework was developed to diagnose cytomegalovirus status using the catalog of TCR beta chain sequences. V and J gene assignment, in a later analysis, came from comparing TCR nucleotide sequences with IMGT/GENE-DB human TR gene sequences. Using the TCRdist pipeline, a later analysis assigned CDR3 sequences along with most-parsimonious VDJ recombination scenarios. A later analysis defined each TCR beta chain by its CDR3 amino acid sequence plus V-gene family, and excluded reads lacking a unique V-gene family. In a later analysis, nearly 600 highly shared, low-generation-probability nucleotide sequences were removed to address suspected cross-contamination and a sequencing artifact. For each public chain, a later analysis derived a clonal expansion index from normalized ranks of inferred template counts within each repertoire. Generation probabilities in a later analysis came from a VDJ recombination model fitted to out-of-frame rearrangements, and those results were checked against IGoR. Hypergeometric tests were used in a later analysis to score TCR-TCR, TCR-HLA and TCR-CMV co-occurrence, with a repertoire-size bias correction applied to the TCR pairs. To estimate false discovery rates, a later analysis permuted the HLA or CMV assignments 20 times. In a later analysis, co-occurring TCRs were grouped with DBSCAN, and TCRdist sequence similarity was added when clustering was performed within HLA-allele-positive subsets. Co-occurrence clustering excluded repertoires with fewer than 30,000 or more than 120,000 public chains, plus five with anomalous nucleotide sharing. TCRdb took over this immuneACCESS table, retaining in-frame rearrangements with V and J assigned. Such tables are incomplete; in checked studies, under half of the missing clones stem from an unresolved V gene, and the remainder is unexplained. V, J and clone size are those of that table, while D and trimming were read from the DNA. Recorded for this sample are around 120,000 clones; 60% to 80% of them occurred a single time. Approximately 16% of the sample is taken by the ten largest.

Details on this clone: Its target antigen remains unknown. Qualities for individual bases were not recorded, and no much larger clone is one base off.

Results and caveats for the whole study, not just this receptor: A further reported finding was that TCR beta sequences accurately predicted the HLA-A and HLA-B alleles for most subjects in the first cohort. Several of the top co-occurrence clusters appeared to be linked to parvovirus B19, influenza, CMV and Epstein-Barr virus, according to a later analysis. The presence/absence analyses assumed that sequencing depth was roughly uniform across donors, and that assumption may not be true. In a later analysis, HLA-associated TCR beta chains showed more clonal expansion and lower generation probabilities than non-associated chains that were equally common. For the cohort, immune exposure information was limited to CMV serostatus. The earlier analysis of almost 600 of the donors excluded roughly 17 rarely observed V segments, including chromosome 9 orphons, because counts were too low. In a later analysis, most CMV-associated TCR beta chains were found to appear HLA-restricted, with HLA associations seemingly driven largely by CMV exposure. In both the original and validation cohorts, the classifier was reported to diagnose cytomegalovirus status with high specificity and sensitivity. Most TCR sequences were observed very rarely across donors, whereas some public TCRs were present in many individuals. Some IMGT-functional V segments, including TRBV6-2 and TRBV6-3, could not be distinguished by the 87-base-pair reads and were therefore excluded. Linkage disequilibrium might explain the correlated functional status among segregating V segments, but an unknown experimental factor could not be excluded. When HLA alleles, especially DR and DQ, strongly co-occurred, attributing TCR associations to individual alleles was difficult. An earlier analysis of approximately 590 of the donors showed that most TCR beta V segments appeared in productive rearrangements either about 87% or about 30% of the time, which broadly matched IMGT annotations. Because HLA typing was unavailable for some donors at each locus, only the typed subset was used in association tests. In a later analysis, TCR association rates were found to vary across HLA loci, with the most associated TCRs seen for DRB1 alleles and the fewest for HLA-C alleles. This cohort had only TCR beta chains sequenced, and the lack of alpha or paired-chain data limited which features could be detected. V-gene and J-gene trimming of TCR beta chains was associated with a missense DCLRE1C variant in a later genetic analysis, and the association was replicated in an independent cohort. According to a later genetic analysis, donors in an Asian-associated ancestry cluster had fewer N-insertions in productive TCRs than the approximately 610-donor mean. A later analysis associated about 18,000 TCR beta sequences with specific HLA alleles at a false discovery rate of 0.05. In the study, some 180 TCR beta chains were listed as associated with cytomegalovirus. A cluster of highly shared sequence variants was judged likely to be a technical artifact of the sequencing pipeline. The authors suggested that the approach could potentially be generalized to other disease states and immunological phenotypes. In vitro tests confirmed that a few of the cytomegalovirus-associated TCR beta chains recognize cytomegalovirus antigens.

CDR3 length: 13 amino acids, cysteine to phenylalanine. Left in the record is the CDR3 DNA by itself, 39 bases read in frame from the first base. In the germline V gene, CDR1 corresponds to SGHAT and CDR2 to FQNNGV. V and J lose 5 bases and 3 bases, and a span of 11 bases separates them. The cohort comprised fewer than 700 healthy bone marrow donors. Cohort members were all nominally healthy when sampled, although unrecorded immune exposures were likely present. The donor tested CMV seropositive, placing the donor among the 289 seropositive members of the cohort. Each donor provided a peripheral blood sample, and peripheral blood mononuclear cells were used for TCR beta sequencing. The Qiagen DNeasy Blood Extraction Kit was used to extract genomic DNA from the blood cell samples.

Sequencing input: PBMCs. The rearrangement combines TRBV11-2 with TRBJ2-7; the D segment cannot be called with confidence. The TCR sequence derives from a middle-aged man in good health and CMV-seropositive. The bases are TGTGCCAGCAGCCTCTTAGACTTCTACGAGCAGTACTTC. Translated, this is CASSLLDFYEQYF.